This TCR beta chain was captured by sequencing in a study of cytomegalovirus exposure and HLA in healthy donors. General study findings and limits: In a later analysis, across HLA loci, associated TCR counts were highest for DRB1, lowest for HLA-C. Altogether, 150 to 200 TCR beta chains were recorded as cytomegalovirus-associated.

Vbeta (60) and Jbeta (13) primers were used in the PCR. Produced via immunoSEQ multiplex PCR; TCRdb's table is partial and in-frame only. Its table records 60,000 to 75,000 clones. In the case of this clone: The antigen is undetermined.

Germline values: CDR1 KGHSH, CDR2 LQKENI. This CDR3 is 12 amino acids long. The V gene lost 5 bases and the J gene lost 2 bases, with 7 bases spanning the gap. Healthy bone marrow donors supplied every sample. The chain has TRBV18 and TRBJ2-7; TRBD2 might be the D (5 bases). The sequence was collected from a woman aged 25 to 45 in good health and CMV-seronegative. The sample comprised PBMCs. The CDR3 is CASSNSAYEQYF. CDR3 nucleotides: TGTGCCAGCTCAAATAGCGCCTACGAGCAGTACTTC.